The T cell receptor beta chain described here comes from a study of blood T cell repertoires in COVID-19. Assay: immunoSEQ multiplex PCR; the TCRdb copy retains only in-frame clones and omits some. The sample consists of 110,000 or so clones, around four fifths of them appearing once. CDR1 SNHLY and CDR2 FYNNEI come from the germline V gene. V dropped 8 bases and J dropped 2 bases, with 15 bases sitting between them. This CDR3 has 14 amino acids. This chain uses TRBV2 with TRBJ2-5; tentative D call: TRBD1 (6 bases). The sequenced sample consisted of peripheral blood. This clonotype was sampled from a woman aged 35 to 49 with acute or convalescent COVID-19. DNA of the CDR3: TGTGCCAGCGCCGGACAGCCAAGGCAAGAGACCCAGTACTTC. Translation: CASAGQPRQETQYF.